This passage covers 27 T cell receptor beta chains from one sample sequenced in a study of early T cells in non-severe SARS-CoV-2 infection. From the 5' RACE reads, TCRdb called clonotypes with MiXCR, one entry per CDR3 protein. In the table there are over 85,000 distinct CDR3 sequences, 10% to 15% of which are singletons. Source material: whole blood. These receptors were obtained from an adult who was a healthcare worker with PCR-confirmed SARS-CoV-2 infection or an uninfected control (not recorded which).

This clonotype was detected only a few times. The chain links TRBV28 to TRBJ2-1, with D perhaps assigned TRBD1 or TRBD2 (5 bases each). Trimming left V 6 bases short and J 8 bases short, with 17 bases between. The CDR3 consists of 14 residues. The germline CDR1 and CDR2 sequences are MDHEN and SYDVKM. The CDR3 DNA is TGTGCCAGCAGCACCAAGTGGGGGTTTCATGAGCAGTTCTTC. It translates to CASSTKWGFHEQFF.

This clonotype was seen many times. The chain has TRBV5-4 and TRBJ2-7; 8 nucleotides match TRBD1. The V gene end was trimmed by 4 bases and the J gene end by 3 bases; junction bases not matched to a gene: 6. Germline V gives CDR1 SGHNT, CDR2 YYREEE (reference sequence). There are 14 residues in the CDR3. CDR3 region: CASSPGQGYYEQYF. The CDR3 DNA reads TGTGCCAGCAGCCCAGGACAGGGTTACTACGAGCAGTACTTC.

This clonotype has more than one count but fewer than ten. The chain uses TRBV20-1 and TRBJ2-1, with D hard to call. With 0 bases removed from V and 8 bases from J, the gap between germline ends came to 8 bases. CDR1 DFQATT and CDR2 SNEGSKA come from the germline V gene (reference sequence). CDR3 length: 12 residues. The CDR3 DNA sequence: TGCAGTGCTAGAGATTCATTCCATGAGCAGTTCTTC. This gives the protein CSARDSFHEQFF.

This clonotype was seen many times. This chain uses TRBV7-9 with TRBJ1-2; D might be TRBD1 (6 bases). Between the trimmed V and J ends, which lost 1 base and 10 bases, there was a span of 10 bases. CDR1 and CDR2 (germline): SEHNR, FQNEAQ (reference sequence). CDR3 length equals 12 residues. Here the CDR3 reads CASSLGTAVYTF. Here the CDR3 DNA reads TGTGCCAGCAGCTTAGGGACAGCCGTCTACACCTTC.

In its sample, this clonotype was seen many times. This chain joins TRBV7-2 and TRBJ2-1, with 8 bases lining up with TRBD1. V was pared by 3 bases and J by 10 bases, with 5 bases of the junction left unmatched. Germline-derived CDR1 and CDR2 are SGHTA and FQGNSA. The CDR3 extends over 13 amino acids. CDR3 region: CASSFQGAWEQFF. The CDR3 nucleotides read TGTGCCAGCAGCTTCCAGGGGGCTTGGGAGCAGTTCTTC.

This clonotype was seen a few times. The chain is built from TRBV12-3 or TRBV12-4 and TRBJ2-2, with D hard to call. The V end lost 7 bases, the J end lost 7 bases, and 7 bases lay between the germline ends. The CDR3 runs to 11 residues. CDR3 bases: TGTGCCAGCACCTTATTCGGGGAGCTGTTTTTT. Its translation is CASTLFGELFF.

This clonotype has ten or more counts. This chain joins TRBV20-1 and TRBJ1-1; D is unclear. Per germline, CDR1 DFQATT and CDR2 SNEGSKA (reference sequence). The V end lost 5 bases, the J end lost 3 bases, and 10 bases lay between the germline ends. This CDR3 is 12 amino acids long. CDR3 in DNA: TGCAGTGCTTTAACGGGTCACACTGAAGCTTTCTTT. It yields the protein CSALTGHTEAFF.

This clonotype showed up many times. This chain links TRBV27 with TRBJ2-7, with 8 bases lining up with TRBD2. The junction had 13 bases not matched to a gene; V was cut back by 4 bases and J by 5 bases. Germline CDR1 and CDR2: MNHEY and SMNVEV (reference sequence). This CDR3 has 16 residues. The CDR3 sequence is CASSSPLREGRHEQYF. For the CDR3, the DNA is TGTGCCAGCAGTTCTCCCCTTCGGGAGGGGAGGCACGAGCAGTACTTC.

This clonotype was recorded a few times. The CDR3 reads CASSNRDSVNQPQHF. The CDR3 DNA follows: TGTGCCAGCAGTAACCGGGACAGTGTTAATCAGCCCCAGCATTTT. The chain couples TRBV6-6 to TRBJ1-5; 7 bases map to TRBD1. The CDR3 contains 15 residues. CDR1 is MNHNY and CDR2 is SVGAGI in the germline V gene (reference sequence). V trimming: 5 bases; J trimming: 4 bases; junction bases outside the gene matches: 8.

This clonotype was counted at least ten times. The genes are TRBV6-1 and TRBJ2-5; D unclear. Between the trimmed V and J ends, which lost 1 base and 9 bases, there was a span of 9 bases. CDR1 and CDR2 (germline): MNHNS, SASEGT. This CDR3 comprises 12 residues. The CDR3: CASSEGWLPQYF. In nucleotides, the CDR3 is TGTGCCAGCAGTGAAGGCTGGCTCCCCCAGTACTTC.

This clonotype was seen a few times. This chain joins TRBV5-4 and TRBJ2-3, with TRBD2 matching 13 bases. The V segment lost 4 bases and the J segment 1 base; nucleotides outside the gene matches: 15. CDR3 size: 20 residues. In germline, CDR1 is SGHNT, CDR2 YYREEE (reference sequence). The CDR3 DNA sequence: TGTGCCAGCAGCCCCCAACCGGGACTAGCGGGAAGTGGGGGCACAGATACGCAGTATTTT. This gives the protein CASSPQPGLAGSGGTDTQYF.

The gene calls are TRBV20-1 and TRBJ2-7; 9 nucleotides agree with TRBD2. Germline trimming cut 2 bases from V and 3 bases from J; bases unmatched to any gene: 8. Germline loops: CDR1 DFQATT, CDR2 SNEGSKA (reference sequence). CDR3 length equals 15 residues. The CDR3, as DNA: TGCAGTGCTAGATCTTCCCGCGGGGGGGTCTACGAGCAGTACTTC. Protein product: CSARSSRGGVYEQYF.

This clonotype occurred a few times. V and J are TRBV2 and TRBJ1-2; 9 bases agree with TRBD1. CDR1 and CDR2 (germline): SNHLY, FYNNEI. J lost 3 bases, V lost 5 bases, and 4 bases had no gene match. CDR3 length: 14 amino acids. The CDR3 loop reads CASSQQGADYGYTF. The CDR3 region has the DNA TGTGCCAGCAGTCAACAGGGGGCGGACTATGGCTACACCTTC.

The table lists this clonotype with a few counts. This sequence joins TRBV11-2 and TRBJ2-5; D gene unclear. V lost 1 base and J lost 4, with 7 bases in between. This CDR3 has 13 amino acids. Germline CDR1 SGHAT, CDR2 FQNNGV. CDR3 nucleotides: TGTGCCAGCAGCTTAGTTTGGAGAGAGACCCAGTACTTC. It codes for CASSLVWRETQYF.

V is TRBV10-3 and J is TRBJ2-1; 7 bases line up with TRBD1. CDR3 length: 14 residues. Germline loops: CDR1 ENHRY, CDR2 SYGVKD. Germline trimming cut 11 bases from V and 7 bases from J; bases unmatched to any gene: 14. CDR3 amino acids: CAVGRGRFPNEQFF. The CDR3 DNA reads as TGTGCCGTCGGAAGGGGGCGCTTTCCGAATGAGCAGTTCTTC.

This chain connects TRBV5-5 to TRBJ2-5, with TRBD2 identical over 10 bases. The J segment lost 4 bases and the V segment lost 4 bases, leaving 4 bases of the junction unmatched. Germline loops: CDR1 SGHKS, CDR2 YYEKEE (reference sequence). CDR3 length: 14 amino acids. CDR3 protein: CASSESGRVETQYF. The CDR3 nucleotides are TGTGCCAGCAGCGAAAGCGGGAGGGTAGAGACCCAGTACTTC.

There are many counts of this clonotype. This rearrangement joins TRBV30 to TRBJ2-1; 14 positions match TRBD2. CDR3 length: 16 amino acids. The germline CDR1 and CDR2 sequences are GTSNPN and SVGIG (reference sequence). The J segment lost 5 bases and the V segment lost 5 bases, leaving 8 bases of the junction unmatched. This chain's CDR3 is CAWAGLAGVVDNEQFF. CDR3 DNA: TGTGCCTGGGCGGGACTAGCGGGAGTTGTCGACAATGAGCAGTTCTTC.

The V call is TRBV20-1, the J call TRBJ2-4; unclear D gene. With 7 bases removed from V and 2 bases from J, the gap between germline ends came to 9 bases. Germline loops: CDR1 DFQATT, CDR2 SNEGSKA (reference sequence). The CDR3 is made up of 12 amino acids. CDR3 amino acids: CSGSWSKNIQYF. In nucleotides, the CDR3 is TGCAGTGGTTCCTGGTCCAAAAACATTCAGTACTTC.

The CDR3 bases are TGCGCCAGCAGCCCGGCCGCAGATACGCAGTATTTT. This gives the protein CASSPAADTQYF. The chain is built from TRBV5-1 and TRBJ2-3; no definite D call. V was clipped by 4 bases and J by 4 bases, with 7 bases between them. Germline loops: CDR1 SGHRS, CDR2 YFSETQ. This CDR3 is built from 12 residues. Full variable domain (missing parts from reference TRBV5-1 and TRBJ2-3): KAGVTQTPRYLIKTRGQQVTLSCSPISGHRSVSWYQQTPGQGLQFLFEYFSETQRNKGNFPGRFSGRQFSNSRSEMNVSTLELGDSALYLCASSPAADTQYFGPGTRLTVL.

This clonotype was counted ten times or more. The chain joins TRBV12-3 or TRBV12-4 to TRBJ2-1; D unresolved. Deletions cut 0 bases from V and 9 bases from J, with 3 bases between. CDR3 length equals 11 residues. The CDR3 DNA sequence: TGTGCCAGCAGTTTAGCCGCTGAGCAGTTCTTC. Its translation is CASSLAAEQFF.

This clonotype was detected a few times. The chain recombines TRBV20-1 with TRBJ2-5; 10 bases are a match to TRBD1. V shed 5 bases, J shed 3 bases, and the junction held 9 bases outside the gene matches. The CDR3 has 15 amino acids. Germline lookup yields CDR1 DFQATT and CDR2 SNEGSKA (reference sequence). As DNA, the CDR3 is TGCAGTGCTCCCTCCGGGACAGGGGCCGAAGAGACCCAGTACTTC. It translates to CSAPSGTGAEETQYF.

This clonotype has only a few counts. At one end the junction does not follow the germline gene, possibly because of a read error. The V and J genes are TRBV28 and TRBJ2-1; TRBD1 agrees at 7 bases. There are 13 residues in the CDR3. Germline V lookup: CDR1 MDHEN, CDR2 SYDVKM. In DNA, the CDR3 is TGTGCCTGCAGGGGGTCAATTCCGGATGAGCAGTTCTTC. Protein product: CACRGSIPDEQFF.

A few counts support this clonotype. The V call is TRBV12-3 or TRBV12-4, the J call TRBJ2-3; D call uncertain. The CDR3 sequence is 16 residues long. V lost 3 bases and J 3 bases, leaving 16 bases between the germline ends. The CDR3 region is CASSFVSGPSTDTQYF. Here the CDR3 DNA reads TGTGCCAGCAGTTTTGTTTCTGGGCCTTCGACAGATACGCAGTATTTT.

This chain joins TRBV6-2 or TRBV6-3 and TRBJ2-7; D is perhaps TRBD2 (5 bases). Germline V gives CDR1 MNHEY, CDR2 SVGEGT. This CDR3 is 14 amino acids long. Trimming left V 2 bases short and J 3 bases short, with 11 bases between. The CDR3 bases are TGTGCCAGCAGTTACCAGGACTCCTTCTACGAGCAGTACTTC. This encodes CASSYQDSFYEQYF.

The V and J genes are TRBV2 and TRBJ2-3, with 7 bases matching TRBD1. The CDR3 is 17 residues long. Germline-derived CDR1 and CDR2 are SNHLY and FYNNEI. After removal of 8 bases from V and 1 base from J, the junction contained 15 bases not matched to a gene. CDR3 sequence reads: CASGTGAAQMGTDTQYF. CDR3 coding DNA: TGTGCCAGCGGTACAGGGGCCGCACAGATGGGCACAGATACGCAGTATTTT. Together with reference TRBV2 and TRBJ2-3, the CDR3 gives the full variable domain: EPEVTQTPSHQVTQMGQEVILRCVPISNHLYFYWYRQILGQKVEFLVSFYNNEISEKSEIFDDQFSVERPDGSNFTLKIRSTKLEDSAMYFCASGTGAAQMGTDTQYFGPGTRLTVL.

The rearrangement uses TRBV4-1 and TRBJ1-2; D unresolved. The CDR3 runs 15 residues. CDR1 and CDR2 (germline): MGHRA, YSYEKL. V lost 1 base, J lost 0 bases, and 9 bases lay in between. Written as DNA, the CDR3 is TGCGCCAGCAGCCAAGGGGCGAGAGCTAACTATGGCTACACCTTC. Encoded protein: CASSQGARANYGYTF.

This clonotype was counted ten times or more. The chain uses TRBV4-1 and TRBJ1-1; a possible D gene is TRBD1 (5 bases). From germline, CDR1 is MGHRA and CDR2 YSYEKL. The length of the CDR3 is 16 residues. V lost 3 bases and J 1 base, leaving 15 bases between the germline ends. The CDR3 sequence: CASSHALRDANTEAFF. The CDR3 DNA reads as TGCGCCAGCAGCCATGCCCTGCGGGACGCGAACACTGAAGCTTTCTTT.